This T cell receptor beta chain was retrieved from a study of blood T cell repertoires in COVID-19. Some clones are missing from TCRdb's copy, which holds only in-frame ones; the method was immunoSEQ multiplex PCR. The data show roughly 220,000 clones, with roughly 88% seen just once and 3% to 4.5% held by the top ten. The CDR3 is 13 amino acids. The J segment lost 6 bases and the V segment lost 5 bases, leaving 6 bases of the junction unmatched. Looked up from germline, CDR1 is MNHEY and CDR2 is SVGAGI. Sequencing was carried out using PBMCs or T cells enriched from blood (not recorded which). The chain links TRBV6-5 to TRBJ2-7; 8 nucleotides align to TRBD1. This sequence was found in a woman between 40 and 55 years old with acute COVID-19. CDR3 sequence reads: CASSIRQGTEQYF. The CDR3 DNA reads as TGTGCCAGCAGTATAAGACAGGGGACCGAGCAGTACTTC.